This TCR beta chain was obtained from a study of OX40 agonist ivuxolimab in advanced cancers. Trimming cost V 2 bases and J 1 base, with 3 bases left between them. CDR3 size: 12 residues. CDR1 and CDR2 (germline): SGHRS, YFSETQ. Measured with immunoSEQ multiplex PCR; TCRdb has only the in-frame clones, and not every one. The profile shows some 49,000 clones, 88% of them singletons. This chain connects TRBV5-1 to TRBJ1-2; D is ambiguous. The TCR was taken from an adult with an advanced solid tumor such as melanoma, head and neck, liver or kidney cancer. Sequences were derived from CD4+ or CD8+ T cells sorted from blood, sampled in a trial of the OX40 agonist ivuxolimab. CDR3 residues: CASSFDNYGYTF. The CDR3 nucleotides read TGCGCCAGCAGCTTTGATAACTATGGCTACACCTTC. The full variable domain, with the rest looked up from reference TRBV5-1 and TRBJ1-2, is KAGVTQTPRYLIKTRGQQVTLSCSPISGHRSVSWYQQTPGQGLQFLFEYFSETQRNKGNFPGRFSGRQFSNSRSEMNVSTLELGDSALYLCASSFDNYGYTFGSGTRLTVV.